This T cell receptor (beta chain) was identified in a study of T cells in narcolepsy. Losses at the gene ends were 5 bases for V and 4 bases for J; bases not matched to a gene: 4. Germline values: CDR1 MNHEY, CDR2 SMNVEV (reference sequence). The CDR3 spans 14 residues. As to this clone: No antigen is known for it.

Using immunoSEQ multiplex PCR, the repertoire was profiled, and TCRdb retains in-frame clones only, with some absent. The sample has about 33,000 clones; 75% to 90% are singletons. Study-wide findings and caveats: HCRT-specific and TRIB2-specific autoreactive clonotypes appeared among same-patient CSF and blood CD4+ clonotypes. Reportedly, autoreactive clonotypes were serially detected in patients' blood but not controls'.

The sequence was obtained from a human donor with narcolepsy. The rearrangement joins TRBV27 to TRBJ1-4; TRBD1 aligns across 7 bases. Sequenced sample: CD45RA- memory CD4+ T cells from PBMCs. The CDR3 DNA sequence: TGTGCCAGCAGTCCCCGACAGGGTAATGAAAAACTGTTTTTT. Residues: CASSPRQGNEKLFF.